This T cell receptor beta chain was observed in a study of blood T cell repertoires in COVID-19. Study-level information: There were acute and convalescent COVID-19 samples, and they came from the United States, Italy and Spain.

The CDR3 consists of 14 residues. CDR1 and CDR2 from the germline V gene are KGHSH and LQKENI. V was shortened by 0 bases and J by 6 bases, with 11 bases between the two germline ends. The assay was immunoSEQ multiplex PCR, and TCRdb's table has in-frame clones only and misses some. This table has 240,000 or so clones, less than 90% appearing once. This rearrangement joins TRBV18 to TRBJ1-1; D is unclear. This receptor was taken from a man in his 60s with acute or convalescent COVID-19. Specimen: peripheral blood. This chain's CDR3 is CASSPPAGYSEAFF. CDR3 in DNA: TGTGCCAGCTCACCACCTGCGGGGTATTCTGAAGCTTTCTTT.